Sequencing of this T cell receptor beta chain was carried out in a study of cytomegalovirus exposure and HLA in healthy donors. The PCR employed 60 Vbeta primers together with 13 Jbeta primers. The data were produced by immunoSEQ multiplex PCR, yet TCRdb's version contains in-frame clones alone and is incomplete. Here the sample spans 300,000 or so clones, 70% to 90% being singletons. From germline, CDR1 is LGHNA and CDR2 YNFKEQ. There are 16 residues in the CDR3. V shed 6 bases and J 6 bases; nucleotides not matched to a gene: 13. This clonotype originated in a woman aged 40 to 50 in good health and CMV-seropositive. Sequenced sample: PBMCs. The chain couples TRBV4-2 to TRBJ1-2, with TRBD1 identical over 10 bases. CDR3 bases: TGTGCCAGCAGACTGGATCGACAGGGGGCAGGGGATGGCTACACCTTC. The encoded protein is CASRLDRQGAGDGYTF.